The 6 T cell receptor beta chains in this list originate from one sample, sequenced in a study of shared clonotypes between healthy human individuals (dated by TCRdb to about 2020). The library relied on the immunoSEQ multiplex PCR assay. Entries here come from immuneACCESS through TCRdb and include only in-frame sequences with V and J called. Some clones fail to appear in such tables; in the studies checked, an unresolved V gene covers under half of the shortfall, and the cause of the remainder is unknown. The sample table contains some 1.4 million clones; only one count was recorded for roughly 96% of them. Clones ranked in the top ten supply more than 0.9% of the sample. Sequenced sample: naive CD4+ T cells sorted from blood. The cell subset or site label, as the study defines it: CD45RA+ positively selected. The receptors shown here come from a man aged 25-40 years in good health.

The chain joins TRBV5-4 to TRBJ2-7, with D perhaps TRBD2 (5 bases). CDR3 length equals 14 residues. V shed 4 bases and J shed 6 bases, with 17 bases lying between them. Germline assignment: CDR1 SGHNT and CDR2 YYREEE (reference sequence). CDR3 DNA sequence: TGTGCCAGCAGCCTTTTGGACTCGGAAGGCGAGCAGTACTTC. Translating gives CASSLLDSEGEQYF.

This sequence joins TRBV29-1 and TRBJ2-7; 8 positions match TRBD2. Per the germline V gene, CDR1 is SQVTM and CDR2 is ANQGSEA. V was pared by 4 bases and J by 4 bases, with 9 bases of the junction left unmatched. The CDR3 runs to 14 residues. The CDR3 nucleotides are TGCAGCGTTGTAAGAGGGACTAGTTCTTACGAGCAGTACTTC. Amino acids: CSVVRGTSSYEQYF.

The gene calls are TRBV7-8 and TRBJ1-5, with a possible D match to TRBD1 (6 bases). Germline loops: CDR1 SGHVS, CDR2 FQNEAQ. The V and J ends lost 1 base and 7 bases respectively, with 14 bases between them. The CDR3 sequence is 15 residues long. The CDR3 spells CASSLDGQFGQPQHF. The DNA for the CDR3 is TGTGCCAGCAGCTTAGACGGACAGTTTGGGCAGCCCCAGCATTTT. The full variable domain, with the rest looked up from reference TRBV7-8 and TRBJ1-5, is GAGVSQSPRYKVAKRGQDVALRCDPISGHVSLFWYQQALGQGPEFLTYFQNEAQLDKSGLPSDRFFAERPEGSVSTLKIQRTQQEDSAVYLCASSLDGQFGQPQHFGDGTRLSIL.

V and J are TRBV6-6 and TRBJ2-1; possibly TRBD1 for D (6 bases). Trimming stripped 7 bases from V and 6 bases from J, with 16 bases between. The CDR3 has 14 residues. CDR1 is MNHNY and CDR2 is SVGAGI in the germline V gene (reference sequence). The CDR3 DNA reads TGTGCCAGCAACACCCTCGGACAGCTCAATGAGCAGTTCTTC. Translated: CASNTLGQLNEQFF.

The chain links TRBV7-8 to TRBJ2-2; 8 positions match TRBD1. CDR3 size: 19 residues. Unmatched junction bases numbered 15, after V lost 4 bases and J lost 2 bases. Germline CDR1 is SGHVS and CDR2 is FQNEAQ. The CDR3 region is CASSWTFERTGRNTGELFF. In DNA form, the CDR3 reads TGTGCCAGCAGCTGGACATTTGAAAGGACAGGGCGAAACACCGGGGAGCTGTTTTTT.

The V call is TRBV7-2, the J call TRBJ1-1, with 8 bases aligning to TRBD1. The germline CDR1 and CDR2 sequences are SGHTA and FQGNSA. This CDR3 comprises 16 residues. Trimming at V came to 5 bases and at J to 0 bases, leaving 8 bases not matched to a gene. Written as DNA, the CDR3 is TGTGCCAGCAGCCTCCCTCCGGGACAGGTGAACACTGAAGCTTTCTTT. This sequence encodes CASSLPPGQVNTEAFF.